This paragraph reports one T cell receptor (beta chain). Its antigen is still unknown. This record belongs to a study of graft-versus-host responses after intestinal transplantation. Some clones are missing from TCRdb's copy, which holds only in-frame ones; the method was immunoSEQ multiplex PCR. The sample gives about 90,000 clones, over 75% of which show up once; nearly 0.5% is in the top ten. Study outcomes and limitations: In recipient marrow, GvH clones were found, and some appeared first in ileum or blood.

The starting material was unstimulated CD8+ T cells sorted from spleen or lymph node cells, obtained before intestinal transplant. This clonotype originated in a human donor who received an intestinal transplant.

Here the CDR3 DNA reads TGTGCCAGCAGGCTACTAGCGGGAGCGGCCGGGGAGCTGTTTTTT. This encodes CASRLLAGAAGELFF. The rearrangement joins TRBV5-8 to TRBJ2-2, with TRBD2 matching over 11 bases. Germline loops: CDR1 SGHTS, CDR2 YDEGEE. This CDR3 has 15 residues. The V segment lost 5 bases and the J segment 6 bases; nucleotides outside the gene matches: 6.